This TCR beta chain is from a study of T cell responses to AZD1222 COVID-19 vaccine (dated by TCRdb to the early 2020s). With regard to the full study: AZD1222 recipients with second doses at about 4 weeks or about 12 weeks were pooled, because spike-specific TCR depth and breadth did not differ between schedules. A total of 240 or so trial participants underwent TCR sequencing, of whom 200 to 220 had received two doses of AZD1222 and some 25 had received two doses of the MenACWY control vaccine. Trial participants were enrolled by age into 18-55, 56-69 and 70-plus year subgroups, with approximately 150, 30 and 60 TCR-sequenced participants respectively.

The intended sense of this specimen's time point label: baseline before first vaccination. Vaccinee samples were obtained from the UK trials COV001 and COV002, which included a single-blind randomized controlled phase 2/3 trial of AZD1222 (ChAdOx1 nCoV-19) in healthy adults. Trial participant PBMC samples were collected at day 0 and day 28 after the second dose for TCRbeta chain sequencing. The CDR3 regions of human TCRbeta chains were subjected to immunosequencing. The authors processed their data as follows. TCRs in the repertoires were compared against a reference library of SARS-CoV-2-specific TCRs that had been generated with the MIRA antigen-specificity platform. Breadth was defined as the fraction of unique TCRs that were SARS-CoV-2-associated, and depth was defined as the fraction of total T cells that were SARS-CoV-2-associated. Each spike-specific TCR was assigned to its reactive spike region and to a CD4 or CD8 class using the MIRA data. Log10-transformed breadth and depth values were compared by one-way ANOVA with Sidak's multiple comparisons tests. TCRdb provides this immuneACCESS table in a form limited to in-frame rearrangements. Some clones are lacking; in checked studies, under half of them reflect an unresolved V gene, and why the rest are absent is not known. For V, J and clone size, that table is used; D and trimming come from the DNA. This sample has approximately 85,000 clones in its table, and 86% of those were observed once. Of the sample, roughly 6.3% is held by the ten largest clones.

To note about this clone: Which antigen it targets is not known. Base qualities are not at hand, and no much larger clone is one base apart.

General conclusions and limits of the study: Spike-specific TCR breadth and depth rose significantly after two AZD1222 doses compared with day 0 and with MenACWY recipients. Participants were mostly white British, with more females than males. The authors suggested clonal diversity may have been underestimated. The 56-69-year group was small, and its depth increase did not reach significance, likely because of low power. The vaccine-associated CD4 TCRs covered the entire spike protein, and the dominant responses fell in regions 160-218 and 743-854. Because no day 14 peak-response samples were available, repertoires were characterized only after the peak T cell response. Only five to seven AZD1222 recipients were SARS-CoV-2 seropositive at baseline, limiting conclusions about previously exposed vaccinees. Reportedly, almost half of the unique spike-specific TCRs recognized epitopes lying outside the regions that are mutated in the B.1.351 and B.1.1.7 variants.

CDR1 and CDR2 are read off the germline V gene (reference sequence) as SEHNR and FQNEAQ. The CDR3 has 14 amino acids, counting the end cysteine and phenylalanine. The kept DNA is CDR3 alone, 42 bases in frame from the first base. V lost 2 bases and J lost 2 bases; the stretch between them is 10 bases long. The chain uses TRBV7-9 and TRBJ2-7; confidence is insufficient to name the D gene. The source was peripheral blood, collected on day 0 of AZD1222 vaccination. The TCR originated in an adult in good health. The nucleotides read TGTGCCAGCAGCTTATCGATTCCCCCCTACGAGCAGTACTTC. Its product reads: CASSLSIPPYEQYF.